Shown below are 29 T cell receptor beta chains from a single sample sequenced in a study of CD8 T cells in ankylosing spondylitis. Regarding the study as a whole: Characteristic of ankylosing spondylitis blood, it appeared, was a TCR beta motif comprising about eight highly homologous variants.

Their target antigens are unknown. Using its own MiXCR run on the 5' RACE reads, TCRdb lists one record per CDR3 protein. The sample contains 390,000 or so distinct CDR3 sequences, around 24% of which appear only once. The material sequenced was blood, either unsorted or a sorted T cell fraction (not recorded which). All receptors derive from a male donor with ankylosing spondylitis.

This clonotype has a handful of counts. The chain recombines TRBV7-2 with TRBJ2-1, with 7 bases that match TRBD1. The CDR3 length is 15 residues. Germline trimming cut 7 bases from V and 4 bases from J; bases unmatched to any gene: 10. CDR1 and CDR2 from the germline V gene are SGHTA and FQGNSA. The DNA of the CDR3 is TGTGCCAGCAACACTAACAGGGGTTCGTACAATGAGCAGTTCTTC. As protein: CASNTNRGSYNEQFF.

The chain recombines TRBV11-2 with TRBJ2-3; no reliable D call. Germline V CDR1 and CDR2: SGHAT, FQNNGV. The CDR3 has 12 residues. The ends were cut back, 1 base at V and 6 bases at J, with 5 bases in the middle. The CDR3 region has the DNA TGTGCCAGCAGCTTAGCGAGCGATACGCAGTATTTT. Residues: CASSLASDTQYF.

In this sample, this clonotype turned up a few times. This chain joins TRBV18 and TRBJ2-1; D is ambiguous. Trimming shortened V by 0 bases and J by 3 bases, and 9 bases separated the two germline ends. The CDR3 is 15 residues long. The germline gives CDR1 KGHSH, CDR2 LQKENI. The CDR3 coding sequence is TGTGCCAGCTCACCACCACTGGCAGACTACAATGAGCAGTTCTTC. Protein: CASSPPLADYNEQFF.

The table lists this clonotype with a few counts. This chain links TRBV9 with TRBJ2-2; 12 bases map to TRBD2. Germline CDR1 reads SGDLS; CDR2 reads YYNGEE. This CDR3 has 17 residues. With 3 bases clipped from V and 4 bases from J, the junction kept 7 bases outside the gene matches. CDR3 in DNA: TGTGCCAGCAGCGGCAGACTAGCGGGAGCGGTCACCGGGGAGCTGTTTTTT. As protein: CASSGRLAGAVTGELFF.

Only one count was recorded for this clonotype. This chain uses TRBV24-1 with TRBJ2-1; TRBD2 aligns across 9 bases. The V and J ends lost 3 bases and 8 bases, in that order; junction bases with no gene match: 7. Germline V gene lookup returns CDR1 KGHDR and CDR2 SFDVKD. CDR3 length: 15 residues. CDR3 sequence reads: CATSDRGRALDEQFF. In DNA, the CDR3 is TGTGCCACCAGTGATCGCGGGAGGGCCTTGGATGAGCAGTTCTTC.

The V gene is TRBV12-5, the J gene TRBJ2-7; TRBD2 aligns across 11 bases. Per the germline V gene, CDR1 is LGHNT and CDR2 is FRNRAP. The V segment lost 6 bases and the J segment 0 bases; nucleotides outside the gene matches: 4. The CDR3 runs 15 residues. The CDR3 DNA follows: TGTGCTAGTGGGAGAGGGACTAGCGGCTCCTACGAGCAGTACTTC. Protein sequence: CASGRGTSGSYEQYF.

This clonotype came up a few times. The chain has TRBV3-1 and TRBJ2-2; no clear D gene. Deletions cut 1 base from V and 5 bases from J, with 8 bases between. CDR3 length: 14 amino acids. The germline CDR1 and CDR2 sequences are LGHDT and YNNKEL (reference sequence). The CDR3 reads CASSQGRSTGELFF. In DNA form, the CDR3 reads TGTGCCAGCAGCCAAGGGCGGAGTACCGGGGAGCTGTTTTTT.

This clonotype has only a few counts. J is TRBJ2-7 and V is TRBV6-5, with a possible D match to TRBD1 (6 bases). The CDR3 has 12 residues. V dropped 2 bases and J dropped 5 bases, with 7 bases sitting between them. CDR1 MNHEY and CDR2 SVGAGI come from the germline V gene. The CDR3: CASSYQGNEQYF. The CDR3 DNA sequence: TGTGCCAGCAGTTACCAGGGGAACGAGCAGTACTTC.

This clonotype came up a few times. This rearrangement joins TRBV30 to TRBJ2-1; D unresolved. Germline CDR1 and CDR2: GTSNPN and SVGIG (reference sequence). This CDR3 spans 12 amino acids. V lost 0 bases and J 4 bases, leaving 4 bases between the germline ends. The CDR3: CAWSVLYNEQFF. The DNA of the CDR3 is TGTGCCTGGAGTGTACTGTACAATGAGCAGTTCTTC.

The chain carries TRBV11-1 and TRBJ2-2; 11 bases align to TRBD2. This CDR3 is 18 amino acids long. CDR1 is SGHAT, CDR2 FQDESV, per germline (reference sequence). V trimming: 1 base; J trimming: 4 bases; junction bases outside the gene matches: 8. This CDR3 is CASSLEPSGRHGTGELFF. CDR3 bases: TGTGCCAGCAGCTTAGAGCCTAGCGGGAGGCACGGCACCGGGGAGCTGTTTTTT.

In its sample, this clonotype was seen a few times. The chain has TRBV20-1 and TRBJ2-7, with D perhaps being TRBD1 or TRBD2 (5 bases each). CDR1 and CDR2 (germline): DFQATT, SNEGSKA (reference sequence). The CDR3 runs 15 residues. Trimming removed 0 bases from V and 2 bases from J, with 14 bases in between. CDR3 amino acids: CSARDPREGTYEQYF. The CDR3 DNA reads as TGCAGTGCTAGAGACCCGCGAGAGGGGACCTACGAGCAGTACTTC.

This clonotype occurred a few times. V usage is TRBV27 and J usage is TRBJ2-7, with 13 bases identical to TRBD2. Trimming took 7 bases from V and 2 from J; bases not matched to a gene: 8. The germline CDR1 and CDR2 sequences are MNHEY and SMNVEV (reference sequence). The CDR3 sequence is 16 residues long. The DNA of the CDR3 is TGTGCCAGCACCCGACTAGCGGGAGGTGGGACCTACGAGCAGTACTTC. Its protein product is CASTRLAGGGTYEQYF.

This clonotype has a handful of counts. The CDR3 sequence: CASGRDTISPLHF. Here the CDR3 DNA reads TGTGCCAGCGGCCGGGACACCATTTCACCCCTCCACTTT. V gene TRBV6-2 or TRBV6-3 combines with J gene TRBJ1-6; D perhaps matches TRBD1 (6 bases). The ends were cut back, 8 bases at V and 9 bases at J, with 14 bases in the middle. The CDR3 runs 13 residues. CDR1 and CDR2 (germline): MNHEY, SVGEGT.

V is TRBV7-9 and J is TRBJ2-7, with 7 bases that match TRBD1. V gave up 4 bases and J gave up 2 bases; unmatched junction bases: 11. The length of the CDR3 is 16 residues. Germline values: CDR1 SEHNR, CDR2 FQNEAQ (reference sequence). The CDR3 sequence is CASSSPLGQPTYEQYF. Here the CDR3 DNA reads TGTGCCAGCAGCTCTCCCCTGGGACAGCCTACCTACGAGCAGTACTTC.

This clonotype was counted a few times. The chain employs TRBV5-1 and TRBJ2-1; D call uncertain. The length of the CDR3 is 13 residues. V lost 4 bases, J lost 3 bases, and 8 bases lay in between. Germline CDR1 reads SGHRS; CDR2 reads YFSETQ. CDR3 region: CASSLDDYNEQFF. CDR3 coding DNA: TGCGCCAGCAGCCTGGACGACTACAATGAGCAGTTCTTC.

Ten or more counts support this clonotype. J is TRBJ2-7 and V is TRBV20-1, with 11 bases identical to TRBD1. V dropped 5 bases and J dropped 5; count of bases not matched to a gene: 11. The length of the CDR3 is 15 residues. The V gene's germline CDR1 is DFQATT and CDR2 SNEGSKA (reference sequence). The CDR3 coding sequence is TGCAGTGCTGGGGGCGGGACAGGGGGAAGCGACGAGCAGTACTTC. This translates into CSAGGGTGGSDEQYF.

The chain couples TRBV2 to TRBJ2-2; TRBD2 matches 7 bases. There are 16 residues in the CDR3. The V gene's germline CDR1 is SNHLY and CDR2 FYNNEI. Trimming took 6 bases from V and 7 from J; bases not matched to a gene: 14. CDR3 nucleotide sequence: TGTGCCAGCAGACCTCTCGAGGGAGGGCCGGACGGGGAGCTGTTTTTT. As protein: CASRPLEGGPDGELFF.

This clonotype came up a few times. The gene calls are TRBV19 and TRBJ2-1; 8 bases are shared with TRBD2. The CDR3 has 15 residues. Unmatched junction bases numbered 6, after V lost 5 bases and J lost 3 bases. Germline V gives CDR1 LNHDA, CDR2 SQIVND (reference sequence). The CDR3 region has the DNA TGTGCCAGTAGTCCCAGCGGGGGATTCTACAATGAGCAGTTCTTC. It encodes CASSPSGGFYNEQFF.

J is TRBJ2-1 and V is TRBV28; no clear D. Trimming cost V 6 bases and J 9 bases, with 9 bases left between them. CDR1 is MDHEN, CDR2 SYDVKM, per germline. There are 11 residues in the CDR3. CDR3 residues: CASSEVSEQFF. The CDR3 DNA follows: TGTGCCAGCAGCGAGGTGTCTGAGCAGTTCTTC.

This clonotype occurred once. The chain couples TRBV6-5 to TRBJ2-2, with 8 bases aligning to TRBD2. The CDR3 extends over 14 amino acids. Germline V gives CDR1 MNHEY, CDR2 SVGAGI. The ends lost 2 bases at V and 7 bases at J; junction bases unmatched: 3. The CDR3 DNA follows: TGTGCCAGCAGTTACCCCCGGGGGGGCGGGGAGCTGTTTTTT. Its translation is CASSYPRGGGELFF.

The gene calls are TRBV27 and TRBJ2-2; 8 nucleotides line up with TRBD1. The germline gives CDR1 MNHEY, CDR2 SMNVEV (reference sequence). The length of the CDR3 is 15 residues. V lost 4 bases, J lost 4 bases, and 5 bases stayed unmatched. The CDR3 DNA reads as TGTGCCAGCAGTTCCGGACAGGGAGGCACCGGGGAGCTGTTTTTT. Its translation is CASSSGQGGTGELFF.

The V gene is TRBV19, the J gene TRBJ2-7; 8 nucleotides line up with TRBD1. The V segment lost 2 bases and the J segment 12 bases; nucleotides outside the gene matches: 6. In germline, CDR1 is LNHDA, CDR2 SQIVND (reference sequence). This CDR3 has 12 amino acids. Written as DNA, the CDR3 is TGTGCCAGTAGTATAACGGACAGGGACCTGTACTTC. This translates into CASSITDRDLYF.

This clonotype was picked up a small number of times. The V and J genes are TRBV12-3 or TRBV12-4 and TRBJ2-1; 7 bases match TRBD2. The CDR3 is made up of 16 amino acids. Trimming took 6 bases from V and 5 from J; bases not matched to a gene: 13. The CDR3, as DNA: TGTGCCAGCAGCCTGGCAAGCGGGCTAGCGGACAATGAGCAGTTCTTC. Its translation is CASSLASGLADNEQFF.

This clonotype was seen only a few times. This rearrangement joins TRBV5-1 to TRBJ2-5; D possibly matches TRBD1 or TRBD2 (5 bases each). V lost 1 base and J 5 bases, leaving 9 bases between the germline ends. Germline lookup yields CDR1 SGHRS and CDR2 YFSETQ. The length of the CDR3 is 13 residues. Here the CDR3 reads CASSLRGDETQYF. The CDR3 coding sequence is TGCGCCAGCAGCTTGAGGGGAGATGAGACCCAGTACTTC.

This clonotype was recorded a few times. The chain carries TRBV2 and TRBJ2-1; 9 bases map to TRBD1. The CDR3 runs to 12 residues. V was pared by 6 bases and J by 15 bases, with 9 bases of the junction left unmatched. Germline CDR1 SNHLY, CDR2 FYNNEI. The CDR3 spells CASRTDRGSRFF. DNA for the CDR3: TGTGCCAGCAGAACGGACAGGGGATCAAGGTTCTTC.

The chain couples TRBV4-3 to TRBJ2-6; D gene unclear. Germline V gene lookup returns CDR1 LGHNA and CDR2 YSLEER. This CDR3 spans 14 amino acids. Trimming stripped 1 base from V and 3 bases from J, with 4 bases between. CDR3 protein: CASSQGFGANVLTF. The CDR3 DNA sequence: TGCGCCAGCAGCCAAGGGTTTGGGGCCAACGTCCTGACTTTC.

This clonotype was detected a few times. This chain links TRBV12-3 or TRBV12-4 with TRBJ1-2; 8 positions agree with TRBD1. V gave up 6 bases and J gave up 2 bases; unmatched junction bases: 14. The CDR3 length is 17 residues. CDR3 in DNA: TGTGCCAGCAGGAGGGACAGGCCTAATCCACCAAACTATGGCTACACCTTC. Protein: CASRRDRPNPPNYGYTF.

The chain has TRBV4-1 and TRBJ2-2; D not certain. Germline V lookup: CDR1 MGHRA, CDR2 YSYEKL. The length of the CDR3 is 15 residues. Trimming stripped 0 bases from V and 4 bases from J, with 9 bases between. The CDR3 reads CASSQEGRITGELFF. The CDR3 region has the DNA TGCGCCAGCAGCCAAGAGGGTCGGATCACCGGGGAGCTGTTTTTT.

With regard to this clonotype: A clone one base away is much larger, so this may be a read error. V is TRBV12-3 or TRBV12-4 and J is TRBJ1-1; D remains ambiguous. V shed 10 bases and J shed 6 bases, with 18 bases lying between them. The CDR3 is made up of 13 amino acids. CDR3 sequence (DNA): TGTGCCACCGCTTTACGGGCTGACGCTGAAGCTTTCTTT. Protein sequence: CATALRADAEAFF.